The 5 T cell receptor beta chains presented below share a single source sample, sequenced in a study of T cell responses to AZD1222 COVID-19 vaccine. The table came from immunoSEQ multiplex PCR; TCRdb's copy has only in-frame clones and leaves some out. The sample yields 150,000 to 200,000 clones, roughly 87% seen once. The sequencing here drew on peripheral blood, taken on day 0 of AZD1222 vaccination. The source is an adult in good health.

This chain uses TRBV5-1 with TRBJ1-2; D is ambiguous. Germline V gene data show CDR1 as SGHRS and CDR2 as YFSETQ. The CDR3 sequence is 15 residues long. Between the trimmed V and J ends, which lost 3 bases and 6 bases, there was a span of 18 bases. In DNA form, the CDR3 reads TGCGCCAGCAGCTCCTCGGGGATCGGGTCCCATGGCTACACCTTC. This gives the protein CASSSSGIGSHGYTF.

The table lists this clone with a few counts. The V gene is TRBV27, the J gene TRBJ2-7, with 10 bases that match TRBD2. There are 16 residues in the CDR3. Germline assignment: CDR1 MNHEY and CDR2 SMNVEV (reference sequence). After removal of 6 bases from V and 4 bases from J, the junction contained 12 bases not matched to a gene. CDR3 sequence: CASSPGVAGGWYEQYF. In nucleotides, the CDR3 is TGTGCCAGCAGCCCCGGGGTAGCGGGAGGTTGGTACGAGCAGTACTTC.

V usage is TRBV12-2 and J usage is TRBJ1-6; whether TRBD1, the table's D call, matches the DNA was not checked. TRBV12-2 is classified as a pseudogene. CDR3 size: 17 residues. CDR3 coding DNA: TGTGCAAGTCGCTTAGCGCGGACCCAGGGAAGAATTTCACCCCTCCACTTT. Its translation is CASRLARTQGRISPLHF.

The chain has TRBV10-1 and TRBJ2-7; 7 positions match TRBD1. The germline gives CDR1 WNHNN, CDR2 SYGVQD (reference sequence). The CDR3 has 13 amino acids. V gave up 7 bases and J gave up 5 bases; unmatched junction bases: 8. CDR3 sequence (DNA): TGCGCCAGCATGGGGACAGTTGGACACGAGCAGTACTTC. It codes for CASMGTVGHEQYF.

This chain uses TRBV27 with TRBJ2-1; 9 positions match TRBD2. Germline-derived CDR1 and CDR2 are MNHEY and SMNVEV (reference sequence). V was pared by 6 bases and J by 0 bases, with 18 bases of the junction left unmatched. This CDR3 comprises 20 residues. The CDR3 region has the DNA TGTGCCAGCAGCCACTTTTTGACAGCGGGAGGACCCAGCTCCTACAATGAGCAGTTCTTC. It codes for CASSHFLTAGGPSSYNEQFF.